This T cell receptor (beta chain) was obtained from a study of blood T cell repertoires in COVID-19. Study-level background: Samples representing acute and convalescent COVID-19 were sourced from the United States, Italy and Spain. Nucleic acid was either cDNA or gDNA, and it came from T cells, B-cell-depleted T cells, or PBMCs.

Seattle's enrolled individuals joined amid active infection and were then monitored longitudinally. The CDR3 totals 13 residues. The germline V and J ends were trimmed by 6 bases and 2 bases, with 6 bases remaining between them. Germline CDR1 is SGHRS and CDR2 is YFSETQ. Original handling: Cell counts per sample came from amplifying reference gene primers. Clones were read by immunoSEQ multiplex PCR, and TCRdb kept only the in-frame ones, dropping some. V, J and clone size are those of that table, while D and trimming were read from the DNA. The data contain roughly 24,000 clones, roughly 89% of them singletons.

V gene TRBV5-1 combines with J gene TRBJ2-6; tentative D call: TRBD1 (6 bases). This sequence originates from a man aged 65 to 79 with COVID-19, enrolled during active disease. Sequencing input: peripheral blood. In DNA form, the CDR3 reads TGCGCCAGCACAGGGGCTGGGGCCAACGTCCTGACTTTC. Protein: CASTGAGANVLTF.